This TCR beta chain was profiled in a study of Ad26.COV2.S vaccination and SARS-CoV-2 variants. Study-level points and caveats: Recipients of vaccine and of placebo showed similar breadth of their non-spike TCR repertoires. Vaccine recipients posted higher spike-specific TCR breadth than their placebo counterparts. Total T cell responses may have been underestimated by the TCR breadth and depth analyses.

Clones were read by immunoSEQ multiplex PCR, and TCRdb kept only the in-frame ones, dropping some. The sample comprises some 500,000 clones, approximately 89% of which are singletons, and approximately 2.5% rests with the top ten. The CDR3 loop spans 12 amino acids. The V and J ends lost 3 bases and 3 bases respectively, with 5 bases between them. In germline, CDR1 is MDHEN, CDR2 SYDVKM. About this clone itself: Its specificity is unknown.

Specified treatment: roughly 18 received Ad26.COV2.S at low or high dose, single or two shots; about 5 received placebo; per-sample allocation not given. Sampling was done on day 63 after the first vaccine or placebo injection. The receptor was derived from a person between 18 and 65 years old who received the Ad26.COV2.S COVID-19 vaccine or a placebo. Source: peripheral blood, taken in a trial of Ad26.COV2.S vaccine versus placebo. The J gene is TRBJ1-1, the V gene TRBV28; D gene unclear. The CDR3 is CASSFGYTEAFF. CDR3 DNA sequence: TGTGCCAGCAGTTTTGGATACACTGAAGCTTTCTTT.